Shown below are 4 T cell receptor beta chains from a single sample sequenced in a study of naive and memory T cell subsets. Overall study results and limits: A few larger clonotypes appeared in naive repertoires, especially CD8, possibly memory cells re-expressing CD45RA.

The beta constant-region primer was an equimolar mix of two oligonucleotides covering TRBC1 and TRBC2. Four rounds of PCR amplified the ligated cDNA using nested alpha and beta constant-region primers plus SP2. TCRdb used MiXCR to reprocess the UMI-ligation and nested PCR reads, holding one entry per CDR3 protein. The data hold roughly 150,000 distinct CDR3 sequences, with about 20% observed a single time. No antigen has been assigned to these receptors. Sample: naive CD4+ T cells from blood. The source of these receptors is a human donor in good health.

The CDR3 nucleotides are TGTGCCAGCAGACACCCAGCAGGGCCCTTGGGTAGCGCTTTCTTT. It codes for CASRHPAGPLGSAFF. The chain uses TRBV28 and TRBJ1-1; perhaps TRBD1 as D (5 bases). The germline V gene has CDR1 MDHEN and CDR2 SYDVKM. Trimming left V 6 bases short and J 11 bases short, with 25 bases between. The CDR3 contains 15 residues.

This clonotype was detected a few times. The chain carries TRBV20-1 and TRBJ2-3; TRBD1 aligns across 8 bases. CDR1 is DFQATT, CDR2 SNEGSKA, per germline (reference sequence). CDR3 length: 14 amino acids. The ends lost 6 bases at V and 2 bases at J; junction bases unmatched: 7. In nucleotides, the CDR3 is TGCAGTGCGTATAACAGGGGGTACACAGATACGCAGTATTTT. Its translation: CSAYNRGYTDTQYF.

This clonotype was seen more than once but under ten times. This chain links TRBV10-3 with TRBJ2-7; perhaps D is TRBD1 or TRBD2 (5 bases each). Trimming shortened V by 8 bases and J by 0 bases, and 17 bases separated the two germline ends. The CDR3 has 15 residues. Per germline, CDR1 ENHRY and CDR2 SYGVKD. The CDR3 DNA is TGTGCCATCTCTTCACGGGGCAGCAACTCCTACGAGCAGTACTTC. Protein: CAISSRGSNSYEQYF.

This clonotype was detected a few times. The chain combines TRBV9 with TRBJ1-2; D is ambiguous. V was pared by 2 bases and J by 8 bases, with 13 bases between. Germline values: CDR1 SGDLS, CDR2 YYNGEE. CDR3 length: 13 amino acids. CDR3 amino acids: CASSVLSATGYTF. CDR3 DNA sequence: TGTGCCAGCAGCGTTCTATCGGCGACCGGCTACACCTTC. Variable domain in full (rest from reference TRBV9 and TRBJ1-2): DSGVTQTPKHLITATGQRVTLRCSPRSGDLSVYWYQQSLDQGLQFLIQYYNGEERAKGNILERFSAQQFPDLHSELNLSSLELGDSALYFCASSVLSATGYTFGSGTRLTVV.